The source of this T cell receptor (beta chain) is a study of B cell selection in AIRE deficiency. Here immunoSEQ multiplex PCR was the method, and the copy in TCRdb shows in-frame clones only, minus some. The data contain some 25,000 clones, roughly 95% of them singletons. Conventional CD4 T cells were sorted as CD4+CD127+ cells. Per germline, CDR1 SGHVS and CDR2 FQNEAQ. J was trimmed by 2 bases and V by 5 bases; bases with no gene match: 8. CDR3 length equals 15 residues. On this clone itself: Its antigen is currently unknown.

Study conclusions and caveats: Patient Tconv cells held about 28% of Treg sequences shared by healthy donors. Of 3657 shared Treg TCRbeta sequences, over 25% were healthy-only, more than 7.5% patient-only. TCRbeta-only data showed 36.6% of shared healthy Treg sequences in healthy Tconv. In TCRBV usage, CDR3 length and diversity, patient Tconv and Treg cells matched healthy donors.

The clonotype comes from a human donor in good health. The sample comprised CD4+CD127+ conventional T cells sorted from PBMCs. V and J are TRBV7-8 and TRBJ2-7; 8 bases line up with TRBD2. The CDR3 spells CASSQISGAPYEQYF. The CDR3 coding sequence is TGTGCCAGCAGCCAAATTAGCGGGGCCCCCTACGAGCAGTACTTC.